This TCR beta chain was observed in a study of OX40 agonist ivuxolimab in advanced cancers. Looking at the study overall: The patients got ivuxolimab, which is an agonistic anti-OX40 (CD134) antibody. Prior anti-PD-1, anti-PD-L1 or anti-CTLA-4 therapy did not bar entry, and 30% to 40% had some.

The V gene's germline CDR1 is LGHNT and CDR2 FRNRAP. The CDR3 runs to 16 residues. As concerns this clone: A junction boundary mismatches the germline segment, possibly from a read error.

Generated by immunoSEQ multiplex PCR, the TCRdb table keeps only in-frame clones and is missing some. The profile shows fewer than 90,000 clones, approximately 85% of them singletons. The receptor was isolated from an adult with an advanced solid tumor such as melanoma, head and neck, liver or kidney cancer. J is TRBJ1-3 and V is TRBV12-5, with D hard to call. Here the sequenced sample was CD4+ or CD8+ T cells sorted from blood, taken in a trial of the OX40 agonist ivuxolimab. CDR3 sequence reads: CASGLVQLITGSTIYF. The CDR3 DNA sequence: TGTGCTAGTGGTTTGGTACAGCTGATTACTGGAAGCACCATATATTTT.